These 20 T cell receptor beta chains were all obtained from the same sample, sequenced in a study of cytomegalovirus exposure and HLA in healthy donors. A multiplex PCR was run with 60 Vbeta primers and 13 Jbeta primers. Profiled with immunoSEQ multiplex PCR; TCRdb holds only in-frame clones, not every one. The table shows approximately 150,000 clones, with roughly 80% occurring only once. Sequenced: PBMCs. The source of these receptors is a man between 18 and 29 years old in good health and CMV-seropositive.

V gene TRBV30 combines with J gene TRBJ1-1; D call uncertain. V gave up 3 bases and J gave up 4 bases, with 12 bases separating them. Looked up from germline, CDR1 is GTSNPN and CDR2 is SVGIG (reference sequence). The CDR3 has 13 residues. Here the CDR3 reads CAWRKESFTEAFF. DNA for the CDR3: TGTGCCTGGAGGAAGGAGTCGTTCACTGAAGCTTTCTTT.

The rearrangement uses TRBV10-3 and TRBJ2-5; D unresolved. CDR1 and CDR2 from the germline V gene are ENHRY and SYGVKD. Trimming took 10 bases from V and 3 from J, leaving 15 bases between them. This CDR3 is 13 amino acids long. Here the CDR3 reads CATRIDDKETQYF. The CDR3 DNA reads TGTGCCACCAGAATAGACGACAAAGAGACCCAGTACTTC.

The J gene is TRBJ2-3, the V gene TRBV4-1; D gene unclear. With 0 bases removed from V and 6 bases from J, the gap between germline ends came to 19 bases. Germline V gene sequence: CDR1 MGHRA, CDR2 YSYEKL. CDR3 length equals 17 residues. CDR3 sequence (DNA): TGCGCCAGCAGCCAAGAAATGTCCGGAGCCCGGTCGGATACGCAGTATTTT. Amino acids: CASSQEMSGARSDTQYF.

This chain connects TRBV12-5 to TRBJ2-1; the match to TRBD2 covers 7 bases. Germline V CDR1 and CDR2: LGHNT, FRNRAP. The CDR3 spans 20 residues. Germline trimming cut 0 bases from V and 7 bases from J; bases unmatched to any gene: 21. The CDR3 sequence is CASGLVVWLAEGNFRNEQFF. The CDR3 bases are TGTGCTAGTGGTTTGGTAGTATGGCTAGCGGAGGGGAACTTTAGGAATGAGCAGTTCTTC. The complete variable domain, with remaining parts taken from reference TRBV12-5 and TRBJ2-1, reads DARVTQTPRHKVTEMGQEVTMRCQPILGHNTVFWYRQTMMQGLELLAYFRNRAPLDDSGMPKDRFSAEMPDATLATLKIQPSEPRDSAVYFCASGLVVWLAEGNFRNEQFFGPGTRLTVL.

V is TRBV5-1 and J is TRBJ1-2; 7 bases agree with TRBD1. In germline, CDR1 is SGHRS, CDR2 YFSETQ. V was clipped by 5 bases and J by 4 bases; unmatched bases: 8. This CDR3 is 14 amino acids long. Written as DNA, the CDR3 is TGCGCCAGCAGAGACCCGGGACAGATCTATGGCTACACCTTC. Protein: CASRDPGQIYGYTF.

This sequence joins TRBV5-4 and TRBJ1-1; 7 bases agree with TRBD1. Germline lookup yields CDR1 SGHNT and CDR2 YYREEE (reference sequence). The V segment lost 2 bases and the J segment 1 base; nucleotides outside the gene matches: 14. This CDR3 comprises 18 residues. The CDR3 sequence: CASSFRRSSGTANTEAFF. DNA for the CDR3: TGTGCCAGCAGCTTCAGGCGCTCATCCGGGACAGCGAACACTGAAGCTTTCTTT.

The CDR3 DNA follows: TGTGCCAGCAGCAAAGGACTAGGGATCGTTTTCAATGAGCAGTTCTTC. Amino acid sequence: CASSKGLGIVFNEQFF. The chain employs TRBV14 and TRBJ2-1; TRBD2 matches at 7 bases. Germline CDR1 reads SGHDN; CDR2 reads FVKESK. The CDR3 is made up of 16 amino acids. Trimming cost V 5 bases and J 6 bases; bases outside gene matches: 13.

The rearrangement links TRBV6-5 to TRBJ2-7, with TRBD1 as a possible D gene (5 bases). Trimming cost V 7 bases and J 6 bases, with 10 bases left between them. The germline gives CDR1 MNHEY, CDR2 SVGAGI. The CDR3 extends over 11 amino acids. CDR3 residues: CASMGPTEQYF. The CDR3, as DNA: TGTGCCAGCATGGGGCCGACCGAGCAGTACTTC.

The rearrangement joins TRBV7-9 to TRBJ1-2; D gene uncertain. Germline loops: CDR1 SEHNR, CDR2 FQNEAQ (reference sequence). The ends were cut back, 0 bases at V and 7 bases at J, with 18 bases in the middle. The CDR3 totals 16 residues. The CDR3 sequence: CASSLAYVDRAGGYTF. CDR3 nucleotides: TGTGCCAGCAGCTTAGCCTATGTGGATAGGGCGGGTGGCTACACCTTC.

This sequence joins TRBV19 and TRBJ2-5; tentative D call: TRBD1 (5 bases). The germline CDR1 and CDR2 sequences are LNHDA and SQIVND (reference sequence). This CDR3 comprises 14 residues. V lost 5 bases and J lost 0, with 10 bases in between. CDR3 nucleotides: TGTGCCAGTAGTCTTAGACAGTACCAAGAGACCCAGTACTTC. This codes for CASSLRQYQETQYF.

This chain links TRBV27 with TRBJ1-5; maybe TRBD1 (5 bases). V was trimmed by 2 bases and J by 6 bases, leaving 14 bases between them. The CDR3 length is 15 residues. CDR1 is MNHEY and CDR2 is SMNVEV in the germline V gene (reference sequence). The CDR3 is CASSLDFGGSQPQHF. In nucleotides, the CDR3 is TGTGCCAGCAGTTTAGATTTCGGGGGAAGTCAGCCCCAGCATTTT.

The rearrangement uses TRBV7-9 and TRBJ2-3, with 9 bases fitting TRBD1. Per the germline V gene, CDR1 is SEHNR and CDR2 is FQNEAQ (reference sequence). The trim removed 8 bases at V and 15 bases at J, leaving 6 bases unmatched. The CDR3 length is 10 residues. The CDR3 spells CASGGTGSYF. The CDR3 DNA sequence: TGTGCCAGCGGGGGGACAGGGTCCTATTTT.

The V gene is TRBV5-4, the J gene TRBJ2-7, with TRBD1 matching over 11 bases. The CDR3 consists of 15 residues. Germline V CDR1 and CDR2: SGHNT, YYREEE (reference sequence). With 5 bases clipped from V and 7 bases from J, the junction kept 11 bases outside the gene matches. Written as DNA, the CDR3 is TGTGCCAGCAGTTGGGCCGGACAGGGGGCTCGGGAGCAGTACTTC. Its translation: CASSWAGQGAREQYF.

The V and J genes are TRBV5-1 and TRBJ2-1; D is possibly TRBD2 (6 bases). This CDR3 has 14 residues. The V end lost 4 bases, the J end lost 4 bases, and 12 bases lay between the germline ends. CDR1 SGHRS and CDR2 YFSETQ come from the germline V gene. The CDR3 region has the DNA TGCGCCAGCAGCCCCTCGGGGGAGTACAATGAGCAGTTCTTC. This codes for CASSPSGEYNEQFF.

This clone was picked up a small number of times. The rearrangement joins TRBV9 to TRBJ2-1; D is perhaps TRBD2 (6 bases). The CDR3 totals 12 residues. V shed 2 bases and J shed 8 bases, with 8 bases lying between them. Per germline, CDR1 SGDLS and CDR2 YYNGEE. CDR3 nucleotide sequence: TGTGCCAGCAGCGTTCGGGGGTATGAGCAGTTCTTC. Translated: CASSVRGYEQFF.

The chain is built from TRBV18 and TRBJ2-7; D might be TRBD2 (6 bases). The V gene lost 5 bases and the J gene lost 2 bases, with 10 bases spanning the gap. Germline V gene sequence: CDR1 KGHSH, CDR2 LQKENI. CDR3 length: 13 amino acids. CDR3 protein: CASSERAPYEQYF. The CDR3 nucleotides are TGTGCCAGCTCAGAGCGGGCCCCCTACGAGCAGTACTTC.

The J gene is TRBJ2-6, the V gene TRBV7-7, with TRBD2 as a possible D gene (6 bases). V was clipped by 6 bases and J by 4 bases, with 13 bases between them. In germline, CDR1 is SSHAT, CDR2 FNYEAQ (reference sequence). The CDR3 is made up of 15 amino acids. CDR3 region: CASSPGGSGANVLTF. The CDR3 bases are TGTGCCAGCAGTCCCGGGGGTTCAGGGGCCAACGTCCTGACTTTC.

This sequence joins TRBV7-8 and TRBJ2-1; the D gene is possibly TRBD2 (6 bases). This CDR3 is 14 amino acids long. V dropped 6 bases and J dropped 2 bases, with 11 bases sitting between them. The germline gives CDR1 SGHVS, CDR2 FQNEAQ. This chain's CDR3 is CASSGRTTYNEQFF. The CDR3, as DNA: TGTGCCAGCAGTGGGAGGACAACCTACAATGAGCAGTTCTTC.

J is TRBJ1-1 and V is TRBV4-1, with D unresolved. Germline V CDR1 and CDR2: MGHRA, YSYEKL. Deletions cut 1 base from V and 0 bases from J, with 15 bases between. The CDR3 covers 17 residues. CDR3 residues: CASSQVVMVAMNTEAFF. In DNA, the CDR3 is TGCGCCAGCAGCCAAGTGGTAATGGTGGCAATGAACACTGAAGCTTTCTTT.

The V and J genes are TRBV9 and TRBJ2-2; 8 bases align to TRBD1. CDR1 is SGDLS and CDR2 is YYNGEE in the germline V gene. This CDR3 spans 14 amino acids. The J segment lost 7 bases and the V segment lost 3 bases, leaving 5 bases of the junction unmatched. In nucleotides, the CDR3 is TGTGCCAGCAGCGCCCAGGGGGCGCACGGGGAGCTGTTTTTT. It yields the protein CASSAQGAHGELFF.